The 17 T cell receptor beta chains below come from one sample, sequenced in a study of shared clonotypes between healthy human individuals. The repertoire was sequenced with immunoSEQ multiplex PCR; TCRdb's copy has only in-frame clones and lacks some. Of about 770,000 clones listed, just under 75% are singletons. Sample: memory CD4+ T cells sorted from blood. Subset: CD45RA-negative fraction. These receptors all stem from a woman in her twenties or thirties in good health.

V is TRBV7-2 and J is TRBJ2-3; TRBD2 aligns across 14 bases. The CDR3 loop spans 17 amino acids. V trimming: 5 bases; J trimming: 5 bases; junction bases outside the gene matches: 9. Per germline, CDR1 SGHTA and CDR2 FQGNSA. The CDR3 reads CASSQNGLAGGGDTQYF. For the CDR3, the DNA is TGTGCCAGCAGCCAAAACGGACTAGCGGGAGGAGGAGATACGCAGTATTTT.

For this clone: A much larger clone differs by one base, so this may be a read error. Other DNA sequences from this sample encode an identical CDR3 as well. The rearrangement joins TRBV28 to TRBJ1-5, with D unresolved. This CDR3 is built from 13 residues. Trimming removed 6 bases at V and 0 bases at J, with 6 bases between. Per germline, CDR1 MDHEN and CDR2 SYDVKM. The CDR3 coding sequence is TGTGCCAGCAGGGGGAGTAGCAATCAGCCCCAGCATTTT. Protein product: CASRGSSNQPQHF.

The gene calls are TRBV21-1 and TRBJ2-7. TRBV21-1 is reported as a pseudogene. The CDR3 sequence is 10 residues long. CDR3 sequence reads: CASGLNEQYF. The CDR3 DNA reads TGTGCCAGCGGATTAAACGAGCAGTACTTC.

The V gene is TRBV23-1, the J gene TRBJ1-5, with a weak D call TRBD1 (5 bases). TRBV23-1 is placed among ORFs of uncertain function. The CDR3 covers 18 residues. V lost 6 bases, J lost 0 bases, and 21 bases lay in between. The chain's CDR3 is CASSSGGGGGYSNQPQHF. DNA for the CDR3: TGCGCCAGCAGCTCTGGGGGGGGAGGCGGATATAGCAATCAGCCCCAGCATTTT.

This chain joins TRBV15 and TRBJ2-1; perhaps TRBD2 as D (6 bases). The CDR3 covers 14 residues. Trimming stripped 6 bases from V and 2 bases from J, with 11 bases between. Germline assignment: CDR1 LNHNV and CDR2 YYDKDF (reference sequence). The CDR3 protein is CATSSTSAYNEQFF. Written as DNA, the CDR3 is TGTGCCACCAGTTCGACTAGTGCCTACAATGAGCAGTTCTTC.

This clone showed up many times. The chain links TRBV27 to TRBJ2-7; D is uncertain. The CDR3 length is 13 residues. Germline V CDR1 and CDR2: MNHEY, SMNVEV (reference sequence). V was clipped by 7 bases and J by 0 bases, with 10 bases between them. CDR3: CASMGGNSYEQYF. Written as DNA, the CDR3 is TGTGCCAGCATGGGTGGGAACTCCTACGAGCAGTACTTC.

This sequence joins TRBV4-1 and TRBJ1-1; TRBD1 matches at 7 bases. From germline, CDR1 is MGHRA and CDR2 YSYEKL. The CDR3 sequence is 17 residues long. V shed 4 bases and J 4 bases; nucleotides not matched to a gene: 15. The CDR3 DNA follows: TGCGCCAGCAGCCCTGGTACCTCCAGGGGGTTCGGCACTGAAGCTTTCTTT. Translated: CASSPGTSRGFGTEAFF.

This clone has a single count. This chain's CDR3 is CASSPGGGSSYEQYF. As DNA, the CDR3 is TGTGCCAGCAGCCCTGGGGGCGGGAGCTCCTACGAGCAGTACTTC. This sequence joins TRBV5-4 and TRBJ2-7, with D possibly TRBD2 on 7 matching bases. Germline V CDR1 and CDR2: SGHNT, YYREEE (reference sequence). V shed 4 bases and J shed 0 bases, with 14 bases lying between them. The CDR3 consists of 15 residues.

As for this clone: Additional DNA sequences in this sample encode the identical CDR3. The chain recombines TRBV29-1 with TRBJ1-2, with 11 bases matching TRBD1. Germline loops: CDR1 SQVTM, CDR2 ANQGSEA. This CDR3 is 12 amino acids long. The trim removed 6 bases at V and 4 bases at J, leaving 1 base unmatched. The CDR3 region has the DNA TGCAGCGTGGGGACAGGGGGCTATGGCTACACCTTC. The encoded protein is CSVGTGGYGYTF.

The chain is built from TRBV15 and TRBJ2-3, with 10 bases identical to TRBD2. CDR1 is LNHNV and CDR2 is YYDKDF in the germline V gene (reference sequence). This CDR3 contains 17 residues. V dropped 5 bases and J dropped 2; count of bases not matched to a gene: 10. The CDR3 here is CATSGRMTSGSTDTQYF. For the CDR3, the DNA is TGTGCCACCAGCGGCCGGATGACTAGCGGGTCCACAGATACGCAGTATTTT.

The chain is built from TRBV7-2 and TRBJ2-7; 9 positions agree with TRBD1. Trimming at V came to 1 base and at J to 4 bases, leaving 11 bases not matched to a gene. Looked up from germline, CDR1 is SGHTA and CDR2 is FQGNSA. The CDR3 spans 17 residues. CDR3 sequence reads: CASSLGLTGQGKYEQYF. The CDR3 DNA follows: TGTGCCAGCAGCTTAGGGTTGACGGGACAGGGCAAGTACGAGCAGTACTTC.

The gene calls are TRBV18 and TRBJ1-4; 8 nucleotides match TRBD1. The V segment lost 3 bases and the J segment 8 bases; nucleotides outside the gene matches: 11. The CDR3 has 16 amino acids. Germline loops: CDR1 KGHSH, CDR2 LQKENI. The CDR3 sequence: CASSPPQIGQGEKLFF. CDR3 sequence (DNA): TGTGCCAGCTCACCGCCCCAAATTGGACAGGGAGAAAAACTGTTTTTT.

This chain connects TRBV11-3 to TRBJ2-3; 8 nucleotides align to TRBD1. V lost 2 bases, J lost 2 bases, and 12 bases stayed unmatched. The CDR3 has 18 residues. Germline lookup yields CDR1 SGHNT and CDR2 YENEEA. CDR3 region: CASSLSKWGTGDTDTQYF. CDR3 sequence (DNA): TGTGCCAGCAGCTTATCAAAATGGGGGACAGGAGACACAGATACGCAGTATTTT.

This clone came up once. This sequence joins TRBV7-2 and TRBJ2-7; unclear D gene. Deletions cut 3 bases from V and 2 bases from J, with 14 bases between. Germline CDR1 reads SGHTA; CDR2 reads FQGNSA. The CDR3 has 15 amino acids. The CDR3 loop reads CASSLRPTNPYEQYF. The CDR3 DNA reads as TGTGCCAGCAGCTTGAGACCAACTAATCCCTACGAGCAGTACTTC.

Many counts were recorded for this clone. The genes are TRBV7-9 and TRBJ2-2; 10 bases are a match to TRBD2. The CDR3 runs to 17 residues. Germline trimming cut 3 bases from V and 1 base from J; bases unmatched to any gene: 5. Per germline, CDR1 SEHNR and CDR2 FQNEAQ (reference sequence). This CDR3 is CASSLVLAGGNTGELFF. For the CDR3, the DNA is TGTGCCAGCAGCTTGGTTTTAGCGGGAGGGAACACCGGGGAGCTGTTTTTT.

V usage is TRBV10-3 and J usage is TRBJ2-7, with D uncertain. CDR3 length: 11 residues. Deletions cut 3 bases from V and 5 bases from J, with 5 bases between. Germline-derived CDR1 and CDR2 are ENHRY and SYGVKD. For the CDR3, the DNA is TGTGCCATCAGTGAAGGCCACGAGCAGTACTTC. This sequence encodes CAISEGHEQYF.

In this sample, this clone turned up a few times. Other DNA sequences within the sample encode an identical CDR3. The J gene is TRBJ2-1, the V gene TRBV5-1; the D gene is possibly TRBD2 (5 bases). CDR3 length: 14 residues. The V end lost 4 bases, the J end lost 3 bases, and 11 bases lay between the germline ends. Germline values: CDR1 SGHRS, CDR2 YFSETQ. The CDR3 coding sequence is TGCGCCAGCAGCATCGAGGGTGGCTACAATGAGCAGTTCTTC. This codes for CASSIEGGYNEQFF.